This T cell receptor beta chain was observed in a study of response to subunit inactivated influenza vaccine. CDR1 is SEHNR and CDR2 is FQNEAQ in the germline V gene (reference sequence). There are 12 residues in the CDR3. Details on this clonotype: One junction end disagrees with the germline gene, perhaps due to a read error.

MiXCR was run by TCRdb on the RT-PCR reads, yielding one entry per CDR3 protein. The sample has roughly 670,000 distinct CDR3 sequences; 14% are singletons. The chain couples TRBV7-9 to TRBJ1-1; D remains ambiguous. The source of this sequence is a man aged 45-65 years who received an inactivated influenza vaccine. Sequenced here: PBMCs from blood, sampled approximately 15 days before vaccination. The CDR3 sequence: CASSLGSTEDFF. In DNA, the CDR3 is TGTGCCAGCAGCCTAGGGAGTACTGAAGATTTCTTT.